This TCR beta chain was captured by sequencing in a study of blood T cell repertoires in COVID-19. Assay used: immunoSEQ multiplex PCR; TCRdb lists only in-frame clones, some missing. The table shows 95,000 to 120,000 clones, with about 88% occurring only once. The TCR sequence derives from an older woman who had recovered from COVID-19. Source material: peripheral blood.

Written as DNA, the CDR3 is TGTGCCAGCAGCCAACGAAGCGGGAGAACGAACACCGGGGAGCTGTTTTTT. It specifies CASSQRSGRTNTGELFF. This rearrangement joins TRBV4-2 to TRBJ2-2, with 8 bases lining up with TRBD2. Germline V gene lookup returns CDR1 LGHNA and CDR2 YNFKEQ. The CDR3 spans 17 residues. Trimming took 2 bases from V and 0 from J; bases not matched to a gene: 5.